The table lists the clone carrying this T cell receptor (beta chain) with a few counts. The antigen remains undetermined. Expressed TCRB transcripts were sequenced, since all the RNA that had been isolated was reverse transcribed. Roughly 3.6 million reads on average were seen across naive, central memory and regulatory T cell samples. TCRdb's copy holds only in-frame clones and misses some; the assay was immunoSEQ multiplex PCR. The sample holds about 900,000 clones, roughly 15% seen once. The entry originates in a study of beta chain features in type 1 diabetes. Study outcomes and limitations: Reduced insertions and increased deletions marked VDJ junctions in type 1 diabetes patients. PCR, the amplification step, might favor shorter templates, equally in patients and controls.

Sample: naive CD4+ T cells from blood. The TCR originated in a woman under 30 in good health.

This CDR3 reads CASSSGPSTDTQYF. The DNA for the CDR3 is TGTGCCAGCAGTAGCGGGCCCAGCACAGATACGCAGTATTTT. V usage is TRBV6-1 and J usage is TRBJ2-3; tentative D call: TRBD2 (6 bases). The length of the CDR3 is 14 residues. V was cut by 5 bases and J by 0 bases, with 9 bases left in between. The V gene's germline CDR1 is MNHNS and CDR2 SASEGT.